Listed here is a single T cell receptor (beta chain). The entry originates in a study of blood T cell repertoires in COVID-19. Per the study methods: Counts of nucleated cells, estimated from reference gene primer amplification, were obtained. The data were produced by immunoSEQ multiplex PCR, yet TCRdb's version contains in-frame clones alone and is incomplete. V and J calls and clone size come straight from that table; D and trimming were deduced from the DNA. The table shows 250,000 or so clones, with roughly 86% occurring only once. CDR1 KGHSH and CDR2 LQKENI come from the germline V gene. This CDR3 spans 16 amino acids. The V gene end was trimmed by 3 bases and the J gene end by 5 bases; junction bases not matched to a gene: 11.

The TCR was taken from a middle-aged man with active or convalescent COVID-19. Source material: peripheral blood. This sequence joins TRBV18 and TRBJ2-3; 7 bases agree with TRBD2. The CDR3 nucleotides are TGTGCCAGCTCACCCCCTCTAGCGGAGGGAGGAGATACGCAGTATTTT. Translated: CASSPPLAEGGDTQYF. The full variable domain, completed using reference TRBV18 and TRBJ2-3, is NAGVMQNPRHLVRRRGQEARLRCSPMKGHSHVYWYRQLPEEGLKFMVYLQKENIIDESGMPKERFSAEFPKEGPSILRIQQVVRGDSAAYFCASSPPLAEGGDTQYFGPGTRLTVL.